This T cell receptor (beta chain) was identified during a study of cytomegalovirus exposure and HLA in healthy donors. Study-wide results and limits: TCR beta sequences reportedly predicted most subjects' HLA-A and HLA-B alleles accurately. Later analysis identified a missense DCLRE1C variant that was linked to TCR beta V- and J-gene trimming. In a later analysis, HLA-C alleles had the fewest associated TCRs, DRB1 alleles the most.

V was clipped by 0 bases and J by 2 bases, with 10 bases between them. Looked up from germline, CDR1 is GTSNPN and CDR2 is SVGIG (reference sequence). There are 15 residues in the CDR3. PCR was performed using 60 Vbeta and 13 Jbeta primers. The repertoire was sequenced with immunoSEQ multiplex PCR; TCRdb's copy has only in-frame clones and lacks some. The sample has approximately 100,000 clones, less than 80% seen once. As to this clone: The antigen is unknown.

The sequencing input was PBMCs. The V and J genes are TRBV30 and TRBJ1-4, with D possibly being TRBD1 (5 bases). This TCR came from a man aged 40-50 years in good health and CMV-seronegative. CDR3 nucleotides: TGTGCCTGGAGTGTACAGCAGGGTACTAATGAAAAACTGTTTTTT. Its translation: CAWSVQQGTNEKLFF. The whole variable domain, remainder taken from reference TRBV30 and TRBJ1-4, is SQTIHQWPATLVQPVGSPLSLECTVEGTSNPNLYWYRQAAGRGLQLLFYSVGIGQISSEVPQNLSASRPQDRQFILSSKKLLLSDSGFYLCAWSVQQGTNEKLFFGSGTQLSVL.